This passage covers 17 T cell receptor beta chains from one sample sequenced in a study of blood T cell repertoires in COVID-19. The repertoire was sequenced with immunoSEQ multiplex PCR; TCRdb's copy has only in-frame clones and lacks some. This repertoire shows 150,000 to 200,000 clones, about 82% found once; its top ten account for under 9.5%. The sample comprised PBMCs or T cells enriched from blood (not recorded which). The receptors were gathered from a woman younger than 45 who had recovered from COVID-19.

This clone was counted between two and nine times. The sample carries other DNA sequences with the same CDR3. The rearrangement joins TRBV6-6 to TRBJ1-5; tentatively, D is TRBD1 (5 bases). The V end was cut by 2 bases, the J end by 6 bases, with 11 bases between. Germline CDR1 is MNHNY and CDR2 is SVGAGI (reference sequence). The CDR3 totals 14 residues. In nucleotides, the CDR3 is TGTGCCAGCAGTTACGGGCAGGGTGGTCAGCCCCAGCATTTT. Amino acid sequence: CASSYGQGGQPQHF.

This chain joins TRBV12-3 or TRBV12-4 and TRBJ2-7; D is possibly TRBD2 (5 bases). The V end lost 1 base, the J end lost 6 bases, and 10 bases lay between the germline ends. The CDR3 sequence is 13 residues long. The CDR3 coding sequence is TGTGCCAGCAGTTTAGTAGCGAACCCCGAGCAGTACTTC. It encodes CASSLVANPEQYF.

The V gene is TRBV7-9, the J gene TRBJ1-2; 7 bases map to TRBD1. Germline V gives CDR1 SEHNR, CDR2 FQNEAQ (reference sequence). The CDR3 length is 13 residues. V lost 3 bases and J lost 3; bases outside the gene matches: 1. CDR3 sequence reads: CASSFGTDYGYTF. The CDR3 region has the DNA TGTGCCAGCAGCTTCGGGACAGACTATGGCTACACCTTC.

This clone appeared a few times. The chain couples TRBV10-3 to TRBJ1-5, with D unresolved. The V end was cut by 4 bases, the J end by 4 bases, with 5 bases between. Germline values: CDR1 ENHRY, CDR2 SYGVKD. There are 12 residues in the CDR3. The CDR3, as DNA: TGTGCCATCAGTGCTCCGAATCAGCCCCAGCATTTT. Its translation: CAISAPNQPQHF.

This chain uses TRBV9 with TRBJ1-2; D perhaps matches TRBD1 (5 bases). CDR1 SGDLS and CDR2 YYNGEE come from the germline V gene. This CDR3 has 15 residues. V gave up 3 bases and J gave up 2 bases, with 14 bases separating them. The CDR3 protein is CASSGPTGNNYGYTF. DNA of the CDR3: TGTGCCAGCAGCGGACCTACAGGAAACAACTATGGCTACACCTTC.

CDR3: CASSWGLAGAGETQYF. For the CDR3, the DNA is TGTGCCAGCAGCTGGGGACTAGCGGGAGCGGGAGAGACCCAGTACTTC. V is TRBV5-6 and J is TRBJ2-5, with 14 bases matching TRBD2. CDR1 and CDR2 from the germline V gene are SGHDT and YYEEEE. The CDR3 length is 16 residues. J lost 4 bases, V lost 3 bases, and 5 bases had no gene match.

This chain links TRBV19 with TRBJ2-1; possible D gene TRBD2, 6 bases. The germline V and J ends were trimmed by 5 bases and 4 bases, with 12 bases remaining between them. The CDR3 spans 14 residues. Germline values: CDR1 LNHDA, CDR2 SQIVND (reference sequence). For the CDR3, the DNA is TGTGCCAGTAGTCGCGATAGCGGATACAATGAGCAGTTCTTC. Translation gives CASSRDSGYNEQFF.

This clone turned up a few times. V is TRBV28 and J is TRBJ2-7; 9 nucleotides match TRBD2. The trim removed 6 bases at V and 6 bases at J, leaving 12 bases unmatched. Germline V lookup: CDR1 MDHEN, CDR2 SYDVKM. The CDR3 runs 15 residues. The CDR3: CASSTAGTSFSEQYF. In DNA form, the CDR3 reads TGTGCCAGCAGCACCGCCGGGACTAGCTTCTCCGAGCAGTACTTC.

Comments on this clone: The same CDR3 is also encoded by other DNA sequences in this sample. The chain uses TRBV28 and TRBJ2-7; TRBD1 might be the D (7 bases). The ends were cut back, 6 bases at V and 0 bases at J, with 12 bases in the middle. Germline CDR1 and CDR2: MDHEN and SYDVKM. The CDR3 loop spans 14 amino acids. The CDR3 sequence is CASSSGGSSYEQYF. The CDR3 DNA reads as TGTGCCAGCAGCTCAGGGGGGAGCTCCTACGAGCAGTACTTC.

This chain joins TRBV9 and TRBJ1-1; D not resolved. The length of the CDR3 is 15 residues. The V gene lost 4 bases and the J gene lost 0 bases, with 13 bases spanning the gap. Per the germline V gene, CDR1 is SGDLS and CDR2 is YYNGEE. The CDR3 coding sequence is TGTGCCAGCAGCCCCTCGGGTGGTATGAACACTGAAGCTTTCTTT. It is translated as CASSPSGGMNTEAFF.

This clone is a singleton in its sample. The chain links TRBV19 to TRBJ1-4, with no clear D. The CDR3 sequence is 13 residues long. The V end was cut by 6 bases, the J end by 8 bases, with 13 bases between. Germline V gene data show CDR1 as LNHDA and CDR2 as SQIVND (reference sequence). CDR3 DNA: TGTGCCAGTAGGCCGTCGGAGTACGAAAAACTGTTTTTT. This codes for CASRPSEYEKLFF.

The J gene is TRBJ1-1, the V gene TRBV6-5; 10 nucleotides agree with TRBD1. J lost 5 bases, V lost 8 bases, and 8 bases had no gene match. Germline V gene data show CDR1 as MNHEY and CDR2 as SVGAGI. The length of the CDR3 is 14 residues. The CDR3 loop is CASYPGTGATEAFF. For the CDR3, the DNA is TGTGCCAGCTATCCTGGGACAGGGGCTACTGAAGCTTTCTTT.

The J gene is TRBJ2-5, the V gene TRBV10-3; the match to TRBD2 covers 7 bases. Trimming removed 0 bases from V and 5 bases from J; junction bases left unmatched: 15. The CDR3 totals 18 residues. Looked up from germline, CDR1 is ENHRY and CDR2 is SYGVKD. The CDR3 nucleotides are TGTGCCATCAGTGAGTCCTGGACTAACCAAGAGGGAGGGGAGACCCAGTACTTC. Encoded protein: CAISESWTNQEGGETQYF.

This clone was seen only once. The rearrangement links TRBV5-6 to TRBJ1-2, with 8 bases aligning to TRBD1. This CDR3 region has 16 residues. The V gene's germline CDR1 is SGHDT and CDR2 YYEEEE. Trimming removed 3 bases from V and 5 bases from J; junction bases left unmatched: 12. The CDR3 DNA reads TGTGCCAGCAGCTACGCGCCAGGGGGCGAGGAGTATGGCTACACCTTC. As protein: CASSYAPGGEEYGYTF.

The chain combines TRBV30 with TRBJ1-5, with D possibly matching TRBD1 (6 bases). The CDR3 loop spans 16 amino acids. V was shortened by 0 bases and J by 3 bases, with 15 bases between the two germline ends. Germline V gives CDR1 GTSNPN, CDR2 SVGIG (reference sequence). CDR3 region: CAWSVDRPELNQPQHF. CDR3 DNA: TGTGCCTGGAGTGTAGACAGGCCAGAGCTCAATCAGCCCCAGCATTTT.

The V and J genes are TRBV19 and TRBJ1-2; 8 nucleotides match TRBD1. Germline V gives CDR1 LNHDA, CDR2 SQIVND (reference sequence). The J segment lost 6 bases and the V segment lost 4 bases, leaving 13 bases of the junction unmatched. The CDR3 has 16 amino acids. CDR3 sequence: CASSKALRTGKDGYTF. CDR3 sequence (DNA): TGTGCCAGTAGTAAGGCCCTTCGGACAGGGAAGGATGGCTACACCTTC.

V is TRBV28 and J is TRBJ2-7; D might be TRBD1 (5 bases). The length of the CDR3 is 19 residues. Germline V gene data show CDR1 as MDHEN and CDR2 as SYDVKM. V was trimmed by 4 bases and J by 0 bases, leaving 25 bases between them. CDR3 region: CASSSTAGFSAVSSYEQYF. CDR3 DNA sequence: TGTGCCAGCAGTTCCACGGCAGGGTTTTCGGCCGTAAGCTCCTACGAGCAGTACTTC.